Listed below are T cell receptor beta chains from one sample, sequenced in a study of cytomegalovirus exposure and HLA in healthy donors. Assay used: immunoSEQ multiplex PCR; TCRdb lists only in-frame clones, some missing. Here the sample spans around 90,000 clones, about four fifths being singletons. The sample taken for sequencing was PBMCs. Receptor source: a male donor in good health and CMV-seropositive. CDR3s include the opening cysteine and the closing phenylalanine or tryptophan. Fields, in order: J gene, V gene, clone size, D gene, CDR3 protein, CDR3 DNA. D genes are given only for firm matches. Only some rows state a clone size, as once, few, many or a class for expanded clones.

TRBJ1-2 TRBV5-1 NA TRBD1 CASSLEQGYGYTF TGCGCCAGCAGCTTGGAACAGGGGTATGGCTACACCTTC
TRBJ1-1 TRBV5-6 NA NA CASTLTGYTEAFF TGTGCCAGCACCCTGACAGGTTACACTGAAGCTTTCTTT
TRBJ2-7 TRBV5-1 NA TRBD1 CASSWTGGGPYEQYF TGCGCCAGCAGCTGGACAGGGGGCGGCCCCTACGAGCAGTACTTC
TRBJ2-1 TRBV9 NA TRBD2 CASSSSGGTYNEQFF TGTGCCAGCAGCTCCAGCGGGGGGACCTACAATGAGCAGTTCTTC
TRBJ2-3 TRBV5-6 NA TRBD2 CASSLVLAGGSTDTQYF TGTGCCAGCAGCTTGGTTCTCGCGGGGGGGAGCACAGATACGCAGTATTTT
TRBJ2-6 TRBV19 NA NA CASKIYSGANVLTF TGTGCCAGTAAGATCTACTCTGGGGCCAACGTCCTGACTTTC
TRBJ1-1 TRBV5-1 few NA CASSTTDMNTEAFF TGCGCCAGCAGCACAACCGACATGAACACTGAAGCTTTCTTT
TRBJ2-1 TRBV6-1 many TRBD2 CASTGTTLYNEQFF TGTGCCAGCACCGGGACTACTCTCTACAATGAGCAGTTCTTC
TRBJ1-2 TRBV5-8 NA NA CASSLGRNYGYTF TGTGCCAGCAGCTTGGGCAGAAACTATGGCTACACCTTC
TRBJ1-2 TRBV7-8 once NA CASSHAGGTNYGYTF TGTGCCAGCAGTCACGCCGGGGGGACAAACTATGGCTACACCTTC
TRBJ1-5 TRBV2 NA TRBD1 CASSGQGSNNQPQHF TGTGCCAGCAGTGGACAGGGGAGTAACAATCAGCCCCAGCATTTT
TRBJ1-2 TRBV7-9 NA NA CASSLEAPWAGYTF TGTGCCAGCAGCTTAGAGGCCCCGTGGGCTGGCTACACCTTC
TRBJ2-7 TRBV5-1 NA TRBD1 CASSSRGPSSYEQYF TGCGCCAGCAGCTCAAGGGGGCCGAGCTCCTACGAGCAGTACTTC
TRBJ1-1 TRBV30 NA NA CAWSRTRSEAFF TGTGCCTGGAGCCGCACTCGCTCTGAAGCTTTCTTT
TRBJ1-2 TRBV6-1 few NA CASRNSGSMVYGYTF TGTGCCAGCAGGAACAGTGGATCCATGGTCTATGGCTACACCTTC
TRBJ2-7 TRBV16 NA NA CASSQFTGSSYEQYF TGTGCCAGCAGCCAATTTACAGGATCTTCCTACGAGCAGTACTTC
TRBJ2-5 TRBV9 NA NA CASSVGREGETQYF TGTGCCAGCAGCGTAGGCAGGGAAGGAGAGACCCAGTACTTC
TRBJ2-7 TRBV5-1 NA NA CASSLARTANYEQYF TGCGCCAGCAGCTTGGCCAGGACAGCAAACTACGAGCAGTACTTC
TRBJ1-6 TRBV2 NA NA CASSPFIEAPLHF TGTGCCAGCAGTCCCTTCATCGAGGCACCCCTCCACTTT
TRBJ2-5 TRBV5-1 NA NA CASSLRDTGRPQYF TGCGCCAGCAGCTTGAGGGACACCGGGAGGCCCCAGTACTTC
TRBJ1-5 TRBV18 NA NA CASSPTVNQPQHF TGTGCCAGCTCACCCACAGTGAATCAGCCCCAGCATTTT
TRBJ1-1 TRBV11-3 few NA CASSFGWVNTEAFF TGTGCCAGCAGCTTCGGGTGGGTGAACACTGAAGCTTTCTTT
TRBJ2-3 TRBV15 NA TRBD2 CATSRDRGDHTDTQYF TGTGCCACCAGCAGAGATCGGGGGGACCACACAGATACGCAGTATTTT
TRBJ2-7 TRBV11-2 NA TRBD1 CASSSDRAYEQYF TGTGCCAGCAGCTCCGACAGGGCCTACGAGCAGTACTTC
TRBJ2-1 TRBV5-1 NA NA CASSHGGDNEQFF TGCGCCAGCAGTCACGGCGGGGACAATGAGCAGTTCTTC
TRBJ2-4 TRBV14 NA NA CASSQVAASETLAKNIQYF TGTGCCAGCAGCCAAGTCGCAGCTAGCGAAACCTTAGCCAAAAACATTCAGTACTTC
TRBJ1-6 TRBV10-3 NA NA CAISGRGGLGSPLHF TGTGCCATCAGTGGTCGGGGGGGGCTGGGTTCACCCCTCCACTTT
TRBJ2-5 TRBV9 NA TRBD2 CASSVAGGLQETQYF TGTGCCAGCAGCGTAGCGGGGGGGCTCCAAGAGACCCAGTACTTC
TRBJ1-1 TRBV7-8 few NA CASSLPSSNTEAFF TGTGCCAGCAGCTTACCGTCTTCGAACACTGAAGCTTTCTTT
TRBJ2-7 TRBV6-1 NA NA CASRTTEQITYEQYF TGTGCCAGCAGGACTACGGAGCAGATCACCTACGAGCAGTACTTC
TRBJ2-7 TRBV16 NA TRBD1 CASSHRDRAYEQYF TGTGCCAGCAGCCATCGGGACAGGGCCTACGAGCAGTACTTC
TRBJ1-1 TRBV2 NA NA CASRILTMDRYTEAFF TGTGCCAGCAGGATTTTGACCATGGACAGATACACTGAAGCTTTCTTT
TRBJ2-2 TRBV4-3 few NA CASSQDSGGNTGELFF TGCGCCAGCAGCCAAGATTCCGGGGGGAACACCGGGGAGCTGTTTTTT
TRBJ1-5 TRBV4-1 few TRBD1 CASSQGQVNQPQHF TGCGCCAGCAGCCAGGGACAGGTCAATCAGCCCCAGCATTTT
TRBJ1-4 TRBV9 NA TRBD1 CASSFRQGGNEKLFF TGTGCCAGCAGCTTTCGACAGGGGGGAAATGAAAAACTGTTTTTT
TRBJ1-5 TRBV2 NA NA CASSLGGFSNQPQHF TGTGCCAGCAGTCTGGGGGGTTTTAGCAATCAGCCCCAGCATTTT
TRBJ1-1 TRBV2 few NA CASTTDIQGNTEAFF TGTGCCAGCACCACAGATATACAGGGGAACACTGAAGCTTTCTTT
TRBJ1-2 TRBV9 NA NA CASSVVGANYGYTF TGTGCCAGCAGCGTAGTAGGAGCTAACTATGGCTACACCTTC
TRBJ1-4 TRBV15 NA NA CATSTTPEKLFF TGTGCCACCAGCACCACTCCCGAAAAACTGTTTTTT